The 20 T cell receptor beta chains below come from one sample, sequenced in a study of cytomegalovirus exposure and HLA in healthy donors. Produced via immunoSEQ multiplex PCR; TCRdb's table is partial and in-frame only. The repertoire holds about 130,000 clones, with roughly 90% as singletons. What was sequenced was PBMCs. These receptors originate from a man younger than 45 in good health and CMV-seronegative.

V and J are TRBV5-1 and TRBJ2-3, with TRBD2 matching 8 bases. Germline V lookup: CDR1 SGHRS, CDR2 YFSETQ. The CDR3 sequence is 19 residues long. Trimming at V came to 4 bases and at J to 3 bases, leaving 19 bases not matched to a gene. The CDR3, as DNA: TGCGCCAGCAGCCTCCCACCCTCACGCGGGGGGCTGGGGACAGATACGCAGTATTTT. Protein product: CASSLPPSRGGLGTDTQYF.

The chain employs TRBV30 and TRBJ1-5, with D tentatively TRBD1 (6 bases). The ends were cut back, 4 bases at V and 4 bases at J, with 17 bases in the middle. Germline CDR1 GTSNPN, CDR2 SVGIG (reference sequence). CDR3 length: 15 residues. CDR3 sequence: CAWNSPDRRNQPQHF. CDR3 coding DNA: TGTGCCTGGAATTCGCCTGACAGGAGAAATCAGCCCCAGCATTTT.

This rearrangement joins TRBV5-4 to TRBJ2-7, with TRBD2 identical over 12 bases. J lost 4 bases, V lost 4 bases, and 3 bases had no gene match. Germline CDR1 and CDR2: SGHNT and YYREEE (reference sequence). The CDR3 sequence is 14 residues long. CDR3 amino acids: CASSPGTSGYEQYF. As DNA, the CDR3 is TGTGCCAGCAGCCCAGGGACTAGCGGGTACGAGCAGTACTTC.

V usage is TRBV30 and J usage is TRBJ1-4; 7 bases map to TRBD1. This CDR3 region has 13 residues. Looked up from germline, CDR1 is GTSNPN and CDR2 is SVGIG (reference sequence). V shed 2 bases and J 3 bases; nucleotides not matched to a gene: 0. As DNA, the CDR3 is TGTGCCTGGAGTACAGGGGCTAATGAAAAACTGTTTTTT. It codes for CAWSTGANEKLFF.

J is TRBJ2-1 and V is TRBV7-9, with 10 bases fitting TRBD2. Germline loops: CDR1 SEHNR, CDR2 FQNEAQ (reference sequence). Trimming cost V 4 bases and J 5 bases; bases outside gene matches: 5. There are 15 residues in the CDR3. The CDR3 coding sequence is TGTGCCAGCAGCTACGGGACTAGCGAACACAATGAGCAGTTCTTC. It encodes CASSYGTSEHNEQFF. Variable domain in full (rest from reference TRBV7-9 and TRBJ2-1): DTGVSQNPRHKITKRGQNVTFRCDPISEHNRLYWYRQTLGQGPEFLTYFQNEAQLEKSRLLSDRFSAERPKGSFSTLEIQRTEQGDSAMYLCASSYGTSEHNEQFFGPGTRLTVL.

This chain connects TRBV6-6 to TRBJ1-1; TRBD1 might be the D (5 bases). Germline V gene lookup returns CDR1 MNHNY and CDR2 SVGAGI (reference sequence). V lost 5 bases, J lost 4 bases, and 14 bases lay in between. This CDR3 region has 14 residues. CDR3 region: CASSGEGRRTEAFF. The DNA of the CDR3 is TGTGCCAGCAGTGGGGAGGGACGACGCACTGAAGCTTTCTTT.

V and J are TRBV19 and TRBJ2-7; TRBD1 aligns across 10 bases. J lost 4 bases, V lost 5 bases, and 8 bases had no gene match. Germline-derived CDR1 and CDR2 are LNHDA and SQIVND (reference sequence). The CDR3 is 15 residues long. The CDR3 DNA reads TGTGCCAGTAGTCGACGGACAGGGGGGAGATACGAGCAGTACTTC. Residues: CASSRRTGGRYEQYF.

DNA of the CDR3: TGTGCCAGCAGCTTATATAAGTGGTCGGGTAATTCACCCCTCCACTTT. Translated: CASSLYKWSGNSPLHF. The chain joins TRBV11-2 to TRBJ1-6; no firm D call. Trimming removed 2 bases at V and 6 bases at J, with 14 bases between. Germline V gene sequence: CDR1 SGHAT, CDR2 FQNNGV. The CDR3 extends over 16 amino acids.

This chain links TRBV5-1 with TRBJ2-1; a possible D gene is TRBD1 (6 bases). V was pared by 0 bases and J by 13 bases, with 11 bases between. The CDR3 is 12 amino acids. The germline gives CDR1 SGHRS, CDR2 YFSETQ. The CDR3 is CASSLGGPDQFF. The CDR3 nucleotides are TGCGCCAGCAGCTTGGGGGGGCCGGATCAGTTCTTC.

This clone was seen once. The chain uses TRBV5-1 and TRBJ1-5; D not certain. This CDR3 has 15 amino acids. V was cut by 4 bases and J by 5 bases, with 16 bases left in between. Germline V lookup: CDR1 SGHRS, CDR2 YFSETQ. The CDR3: CASSLEAGVYQPQHF. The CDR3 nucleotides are TGCGCCAGCAGCCTAGAAGCCGGAGTATATCAGCCCCAGCATTTT.

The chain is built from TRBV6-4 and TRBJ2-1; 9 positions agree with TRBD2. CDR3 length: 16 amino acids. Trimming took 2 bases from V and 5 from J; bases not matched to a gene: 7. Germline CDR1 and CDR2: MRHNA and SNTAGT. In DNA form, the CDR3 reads TGTGCCAGCAGTGACCGGCCACTAGCGGGCGACAATGAGCAGTTCTTC. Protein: CASSDRPLAGDNEQFF.

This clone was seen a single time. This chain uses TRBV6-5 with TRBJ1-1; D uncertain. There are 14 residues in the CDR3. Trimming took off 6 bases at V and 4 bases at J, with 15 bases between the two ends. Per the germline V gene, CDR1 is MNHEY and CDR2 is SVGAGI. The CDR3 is CASRNVGVSTEAFF. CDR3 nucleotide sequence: TGTGCCAGCAGAAACGTCGGGGTTAGCACTGAAGCTTTCTTT.

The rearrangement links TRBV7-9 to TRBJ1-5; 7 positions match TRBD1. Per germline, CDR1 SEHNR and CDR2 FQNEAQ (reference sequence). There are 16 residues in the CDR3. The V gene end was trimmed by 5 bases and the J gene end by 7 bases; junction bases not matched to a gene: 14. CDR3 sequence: CASSESYRGSAQPQHF. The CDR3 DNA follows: TGTGCCAGCAGCGAATCTTACAGGGGATCGGCGCAGCCCCAGCATTTT.

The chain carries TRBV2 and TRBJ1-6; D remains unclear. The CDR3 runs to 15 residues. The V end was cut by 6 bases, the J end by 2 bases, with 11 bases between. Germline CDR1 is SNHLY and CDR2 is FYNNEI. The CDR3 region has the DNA TGTGCCAGCAGGGACGGACTCCCCTATAATTCACCCCTCCACTTT. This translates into CASRDGLPYNSPLHF.

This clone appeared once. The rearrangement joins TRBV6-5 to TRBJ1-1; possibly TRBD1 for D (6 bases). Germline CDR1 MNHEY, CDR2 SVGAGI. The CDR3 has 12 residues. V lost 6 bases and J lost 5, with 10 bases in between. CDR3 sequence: CASSHRETEAFF. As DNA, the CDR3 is TGTGCCAGCAGCCACAGGGAGACTGAAGCTTTCTTT.

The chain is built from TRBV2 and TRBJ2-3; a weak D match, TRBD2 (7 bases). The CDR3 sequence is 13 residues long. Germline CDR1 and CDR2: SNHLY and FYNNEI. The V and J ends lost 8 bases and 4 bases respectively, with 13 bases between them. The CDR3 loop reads CASGSGGPDTQYF. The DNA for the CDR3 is TGTGCCAGCGGCTCGGGGGGCCCAGATACGCAGTATTTT.

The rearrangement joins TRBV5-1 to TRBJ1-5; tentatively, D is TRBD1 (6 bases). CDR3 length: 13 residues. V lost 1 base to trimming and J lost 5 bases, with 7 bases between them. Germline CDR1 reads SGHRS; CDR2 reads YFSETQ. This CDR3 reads CASSLTGYQPQHF. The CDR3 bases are TGCGCCAGCAGCTTGACAGGGTATCAGCCCCAGCATTTT.

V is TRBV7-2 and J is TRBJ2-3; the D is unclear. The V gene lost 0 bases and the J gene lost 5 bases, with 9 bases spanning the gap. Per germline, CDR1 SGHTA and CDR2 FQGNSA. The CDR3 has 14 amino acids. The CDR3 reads CASSLAQFRDTQYF. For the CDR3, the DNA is TGTGCCAGCAGCTTAGCTCAGTTCCGAGATACGCAGTATTTT.

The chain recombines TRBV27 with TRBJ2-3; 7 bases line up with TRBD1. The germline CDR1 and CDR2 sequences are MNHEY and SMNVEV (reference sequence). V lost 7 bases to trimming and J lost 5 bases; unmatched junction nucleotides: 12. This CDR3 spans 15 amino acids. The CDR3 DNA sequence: TGTGCCAGCACCAAAGAGGGGGCGAGGAGAGATACGCAGTATTTT. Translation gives CASTKEGARRDTQYF.

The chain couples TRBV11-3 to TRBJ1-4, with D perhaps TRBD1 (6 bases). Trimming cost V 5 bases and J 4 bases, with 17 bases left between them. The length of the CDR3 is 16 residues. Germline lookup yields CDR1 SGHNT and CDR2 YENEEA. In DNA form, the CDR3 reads TGTGCCAGCAGCCCCGGGACAACTGGGGGTAATGAAAAACTGTTTTTT. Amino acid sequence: CASSPGTTGGNEKLFF.